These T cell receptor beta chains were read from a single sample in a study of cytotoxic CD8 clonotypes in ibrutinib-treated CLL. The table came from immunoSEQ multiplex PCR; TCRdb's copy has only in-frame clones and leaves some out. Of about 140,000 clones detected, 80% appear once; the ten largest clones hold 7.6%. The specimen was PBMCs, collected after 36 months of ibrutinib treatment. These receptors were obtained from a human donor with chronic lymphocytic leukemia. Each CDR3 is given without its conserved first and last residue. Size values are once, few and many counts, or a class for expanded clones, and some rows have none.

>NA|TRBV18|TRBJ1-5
ASSVNRVGGPQPQH
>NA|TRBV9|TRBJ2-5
ASSERPAIGWETQY
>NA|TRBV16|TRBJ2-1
ASSQSERYNEQF
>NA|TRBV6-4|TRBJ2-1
ASDIGTSYNEQF
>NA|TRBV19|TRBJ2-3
ASSILGPEDTQY
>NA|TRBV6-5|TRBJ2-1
ASSYSSGSNEQF
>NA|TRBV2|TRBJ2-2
ASSELRGTGWTGELF
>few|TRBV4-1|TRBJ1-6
ASSSRGRSNSPLH
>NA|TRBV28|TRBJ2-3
ASSRAGGEDTQY
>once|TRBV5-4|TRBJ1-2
ASSLARGFSYGYT
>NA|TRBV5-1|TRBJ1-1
ASSKQATNTEAF
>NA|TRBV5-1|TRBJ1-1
ASSRDSVNTEAF
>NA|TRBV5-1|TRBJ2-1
ASRVQAPENEQF
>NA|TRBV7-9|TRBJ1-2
ASSPTGYGYT
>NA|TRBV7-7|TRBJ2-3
ASSLGLGGTDTQY
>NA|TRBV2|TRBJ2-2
ASRGGGANTGELF
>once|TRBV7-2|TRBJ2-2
ASSLKRLHINTGELF
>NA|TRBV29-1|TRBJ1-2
SVGSRQRYGYT
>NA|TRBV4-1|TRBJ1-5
ASSQGYRDHRPQH
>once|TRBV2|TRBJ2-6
ASSFPDSLSGANVLT
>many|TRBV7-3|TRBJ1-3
ASSLDMGNTIY
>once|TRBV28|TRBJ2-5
ASSLFDVNRAGGIRETQY
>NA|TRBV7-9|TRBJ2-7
ASSHTGYEQY
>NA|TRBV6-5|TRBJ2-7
ASRDDYEQY
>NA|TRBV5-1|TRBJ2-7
ASSLVPGVSYEQY
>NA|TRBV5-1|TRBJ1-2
ASSLVPPAEGGYT
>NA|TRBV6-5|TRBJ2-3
AISAGGPTDTQY
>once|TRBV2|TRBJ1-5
ASSNGQGKYQPQH
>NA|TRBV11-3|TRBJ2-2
ASRELAGTGELF
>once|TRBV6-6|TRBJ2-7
ASRRAGGHNEQY
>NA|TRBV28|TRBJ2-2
ASSFLGASTGELF
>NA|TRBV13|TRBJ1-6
ASSLDSDNSPLH
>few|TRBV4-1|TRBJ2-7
ASSLRAGVEQY
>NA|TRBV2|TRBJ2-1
ASTGQYNEQF
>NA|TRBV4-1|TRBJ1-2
ASSQGGVDYGYT
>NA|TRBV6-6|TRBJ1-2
ASSYSQRTNYGYT
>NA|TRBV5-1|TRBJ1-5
ASSLGTENQPQH